Here is one TCR beta chain with its context. Unique molecular identifiers tagged the TCRbeta library. TCRdb analysed the PCR reads with MiXCR anew, one entry per CDR3 protein. The sample contains about 240,000 distinct CDR3 sequences, 12% of which appear only once. The data are from a study of T-cell reconstitution after alpha-beta-depleted transplantation in children. The CDR3 extends over 15 amino acids. The germline gives CDR1 SGHTA, CDR2 FQGNSA. V was shortened by 3 bases and J by 4 bases, with 15 bases between the two germline ends. Sequences were derived from PBMCs from the stem cell graft donor, sampled from the stem cell graft. The TCR sequence derives from a human donor who donated a stem cell graft to a child with acute lymphoblastic leukemia. The chain uses TRBV7-2 and TRBJ2-5, with D perhaps matching TRBD1 or TRBD2 (5 bases each). The chain's CDR3 is CASSLSGNGRETQYF. The CDR3 DNA reads as TGTGCCAGCAGCTTGTCAGGGAATGGGAGAGAGACCCAGTACTTC.